The source of this T cell receptor (beta chain) is a study of blood T cell repertoires in COVID-19. The wider study: Whether acute or convalescent, the COVID-19 samples came from the United States, Italy and Spain. From T cells, B-cell-depleted T cells, or PBMCs came the material, which was cDNA or gDNA.

This clone has just a few counts. Original processing methods: Reference gene primer amplification gave nucleated cell count estimates. Measured with immunoSEQ multiplex PCR; TCRdb has only the in-frame clones, and not every one. The V and J calls and clone size are taken from that table; D and trimming were inferred from the DNA. Among approximately 82,000 clones, 75% to 90% were seen once, and the ten largest hold 10% to 15%. Germline V gene data show CDR1 as SGHAT and CDR2 as FQNNGV. V was shortened by 3 bases and J by 0 bases, with 21 bases between the two germline ends. CDR3 length: 18 residues. The V gene is TRBV11-2, the J gene TRBJ2-7; tentative D call: TRBD1 (5 bases). The clonotype originates from a human donor in a cohort sampled during active COVID-19. The specimen was peripheral blood. In DNA form, the CDR3 reads TGTGCCAGCAGCTTCATCCCGTTTGACAGTTTGATCTCCTACGAGCAGTACTTC. Translated: CASSFIPFDSLISYEQYF.